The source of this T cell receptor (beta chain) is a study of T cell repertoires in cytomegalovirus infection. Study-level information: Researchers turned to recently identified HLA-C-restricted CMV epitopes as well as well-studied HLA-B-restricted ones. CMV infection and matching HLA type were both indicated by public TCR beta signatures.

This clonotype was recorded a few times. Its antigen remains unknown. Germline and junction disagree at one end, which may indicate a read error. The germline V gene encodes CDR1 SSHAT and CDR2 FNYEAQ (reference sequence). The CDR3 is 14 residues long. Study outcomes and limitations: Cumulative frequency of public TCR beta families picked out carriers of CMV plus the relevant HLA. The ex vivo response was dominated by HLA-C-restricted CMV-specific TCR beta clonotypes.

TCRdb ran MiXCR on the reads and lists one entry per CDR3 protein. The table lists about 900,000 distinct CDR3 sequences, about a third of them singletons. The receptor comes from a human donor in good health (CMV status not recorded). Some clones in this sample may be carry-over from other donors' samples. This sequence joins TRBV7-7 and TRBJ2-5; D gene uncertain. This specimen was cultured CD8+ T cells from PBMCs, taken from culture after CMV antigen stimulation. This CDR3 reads CASSLELSQETQYF. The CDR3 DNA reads TGTGCTAGCAGCTTAGAACTCTCCCAAGAGACCCAGTACTTC.